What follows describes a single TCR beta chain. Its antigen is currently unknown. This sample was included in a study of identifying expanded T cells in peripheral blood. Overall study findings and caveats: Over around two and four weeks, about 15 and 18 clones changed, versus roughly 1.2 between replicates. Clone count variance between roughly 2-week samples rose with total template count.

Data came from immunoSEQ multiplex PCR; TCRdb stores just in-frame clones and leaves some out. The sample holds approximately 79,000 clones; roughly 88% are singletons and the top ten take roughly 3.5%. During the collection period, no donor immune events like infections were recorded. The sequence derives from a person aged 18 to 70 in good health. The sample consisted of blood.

Written as DNA, the CDR3 is TGTGCCAGCAGCCAAGATCTACCAGATACGCAGTATTTT. Residues: CASSQDLPDTQYF. This chain connects TRBV4-2 to TRBJ2-3, with D unclear. Germline V gene sequence: CDR1 LGHNA, CDR2 YNFKEQ. This CDR3 spans 13 amino acids. Between the trimmed V and J ends, which lost 0 bases and 4 bases, there was a span of 5 bases.